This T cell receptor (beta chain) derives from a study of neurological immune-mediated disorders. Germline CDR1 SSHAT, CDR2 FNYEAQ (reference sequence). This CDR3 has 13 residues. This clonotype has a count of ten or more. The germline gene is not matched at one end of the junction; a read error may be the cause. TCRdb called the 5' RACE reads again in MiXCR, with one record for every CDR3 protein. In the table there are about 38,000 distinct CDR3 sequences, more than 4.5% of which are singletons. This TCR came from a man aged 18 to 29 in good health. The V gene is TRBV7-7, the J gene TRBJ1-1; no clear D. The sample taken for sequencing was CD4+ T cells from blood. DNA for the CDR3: TGTGCTAGCAGCTTAGACGAGAACACTGAAGCTTTCTTT. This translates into CASSLDENTEAFF. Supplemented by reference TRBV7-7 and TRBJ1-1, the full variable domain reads GAGVSQSPRYKVTKRGQDVTLRCDPISSHATLYWYQQALGQGPEFLTYFNYEAQPDKSGLPSDRFSAERPEGSISTLTIQRTEQRDSAMYRCASSLDENTEAFFGQGTRLTVV.